This T cell receptor (beta chain) stems from a study of T cell responses to AZD1222 COVID-19 vaccine. This clone was seen only once. Antigen: not known. TCRdb's copy holds only in-frame clones and misses some; the assay was immunoSEQ multiplex PCR. The sample has roughly 270,000 clones; about 94% are singletons. Study-wide points: At 160-218 and 743-854, vaccine-associated CD4 TCRs were dominant, and they spanned spike. Females outnumbered males among donors, who were mostly white British; clonal diversity was possibly underestimated. Baseline serostatus was positive in only a handful of AZD1222 recipients.

V was shortened by 6 bases and J by 0 bases, with 11 bases between the two germline ends. Germline CDR1 and CDR2: SNHLY and FYNNEI. The CDR3 spans 14 residues. V usage is TRBV2 and J usage is TRBJ1-1, with D uncertain. The receptor comes from an adult who received the AZD1222 COVID-19 vaccine. Sequencing used peripheral blood, obtained 28 days after the second AZD1222 dose. This chain's CDR3 is CASRTEFLNTEAFF. DNA of the CDR3: TGTGCCAGCAGGACCGAGTTCCTGAACACTGAAGCTTTCTTT.